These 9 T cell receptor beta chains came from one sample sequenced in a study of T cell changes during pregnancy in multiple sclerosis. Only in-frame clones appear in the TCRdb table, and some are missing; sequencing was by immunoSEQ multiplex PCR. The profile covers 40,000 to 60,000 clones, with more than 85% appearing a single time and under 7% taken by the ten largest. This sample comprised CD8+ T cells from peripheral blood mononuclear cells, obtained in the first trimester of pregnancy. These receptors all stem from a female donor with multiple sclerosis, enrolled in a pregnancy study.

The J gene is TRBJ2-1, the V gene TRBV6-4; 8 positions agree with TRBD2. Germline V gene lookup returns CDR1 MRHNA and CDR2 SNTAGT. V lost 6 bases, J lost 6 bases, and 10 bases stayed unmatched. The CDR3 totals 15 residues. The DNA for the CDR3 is TGTGCCAGCAGCGAATCCGGGACTAGACCCAATGAGCAGTTCTTC. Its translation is CASSESGTRPNEQFF.

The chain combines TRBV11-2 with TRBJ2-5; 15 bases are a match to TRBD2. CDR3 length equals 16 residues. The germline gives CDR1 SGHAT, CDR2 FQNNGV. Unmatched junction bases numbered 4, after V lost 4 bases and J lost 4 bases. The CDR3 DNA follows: TGTGCCAGCAGCTCAGGACTAGCGGGAGGGTTAGAGACCCAGTACTTC. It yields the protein CASSSGLAGGLETQYF.

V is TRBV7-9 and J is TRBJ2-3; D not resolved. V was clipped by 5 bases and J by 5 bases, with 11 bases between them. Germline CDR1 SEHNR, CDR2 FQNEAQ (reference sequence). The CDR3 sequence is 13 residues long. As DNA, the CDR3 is TGTGCCAGCAGCATGATGTTACAAGATACGCAGTATTTT. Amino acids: CASSMMLQDTQYF.

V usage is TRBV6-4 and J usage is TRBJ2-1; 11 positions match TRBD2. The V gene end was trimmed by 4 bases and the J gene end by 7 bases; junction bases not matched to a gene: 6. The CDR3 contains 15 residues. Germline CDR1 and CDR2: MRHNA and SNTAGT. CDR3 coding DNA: TGTGCCAGCAGTGCCGGGACTAGCGGTCCGAATGAGCAGTTCTTC. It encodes CASSAGTSGPNEQFF.

The chain's CDR3 is CASSPTSTGELFF. The CDR3 DNA sequence: TGTGCCAGCAGTCCAACGAGCACCGGGGAGCTGTTTTTT. The chain recombines TRBV27 with TRBJ2-2, with unresolved D. The CDR3 has 13 amino acids. Trimming took off 5 bases at V and 4 bases at J, with 8 bases between the two ends. Per the germline V gene, CDR1 is MNHEY and CDR2 is SMNVEV (reference sequence).

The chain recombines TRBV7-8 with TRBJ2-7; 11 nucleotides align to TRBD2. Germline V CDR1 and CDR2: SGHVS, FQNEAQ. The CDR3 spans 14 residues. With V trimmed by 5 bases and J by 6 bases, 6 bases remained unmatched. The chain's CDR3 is CASSTGTSGPEQYF. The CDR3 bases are TGTGCCAGCAGCACAGGGACTAGCGGTCCCGAGCAGTACTTC.

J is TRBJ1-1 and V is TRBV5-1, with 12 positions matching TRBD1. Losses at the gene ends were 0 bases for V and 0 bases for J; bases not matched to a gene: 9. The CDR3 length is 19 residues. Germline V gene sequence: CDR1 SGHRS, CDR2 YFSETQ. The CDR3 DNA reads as TGCGCCAGCAGCTTGGTCCCCACCGGGACAGGGGGCATGAACACTGAAGCTTTCTTT. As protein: CASSLVPTGTGGMNTEAFF.

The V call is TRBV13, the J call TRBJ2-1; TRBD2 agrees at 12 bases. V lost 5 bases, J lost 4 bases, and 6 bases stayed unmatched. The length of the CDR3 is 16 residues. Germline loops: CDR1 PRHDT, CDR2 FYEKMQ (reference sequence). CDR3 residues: CASSGGTSGFYNEQFF. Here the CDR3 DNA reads TGTGCCAGCAGCGGAGGGACTAGCGGGTTTTACAATGAGCAGTTCTTC. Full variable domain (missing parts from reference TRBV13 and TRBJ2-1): AAGVIQSPRHLIKEKRETATLKCYPIPRHDTVYWYQQGPGQDPQFLISFYEKMQSDKGSIPDRFSAQQFSDYHSELNMSSLELGDSALYFCASSGGTSGFYNEQFFGPGTRLTVL.

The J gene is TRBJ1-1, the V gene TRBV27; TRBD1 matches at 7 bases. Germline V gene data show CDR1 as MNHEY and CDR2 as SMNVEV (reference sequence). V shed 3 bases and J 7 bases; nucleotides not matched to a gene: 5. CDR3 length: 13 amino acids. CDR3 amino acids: CASSFTQGIEAFF. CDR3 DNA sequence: TGTGCCAGCAGTTTCACACAGGGGATTGAAGCTTTCTTT.